This TCR beta chain was found in a study of T cells in Graves' hyperthyroidism and ophthalmopathy. The wider study: Peripheral blood was secured at the point of initial diagnosis, before any treatment.

Criteria for exclusion of patients were uncontrolled infection, other autoimmune disease, pregnancy or lactation. This clonotype has just a few counts. Amplification yielded TCR beta CDR3 regions, with RNA transcripts as the source. HTBI primers were the set used in a first-round RT-PCR of the TCR CDR3. MiXCR was run by TCRdb on the multiplex PCR reads, yielding one entry per CDR3 protein. The sample holds approximately 610,000 distinct CDR3 sequences, over 15% seen once. The receptor's source is a young woman with Graves' hyperthyroidism. Sequences were obtained from blood.

The CDR3 is CASSSSFAGGYNEQFF. CDR3 bases: TGTGCCAGCAGCTCGTCTTTTGCGGGGGGCTACAATGAGCAGTTCTTC. The chain recombines TRBV7-2 with TRBJ2-1, with 8 bases lining up with TRBD2. There are 16 residues in the CDR3. Losses at the gene ends were 4 bases for V and 3 bases for J; bases not matched to a gene: 8. Germline loops: CDR1 SGHTA, CDR2 FQGNSA.